These 10 T cell receptor beta chains were sequenced from one sample in a study of CD8 T cells in ankylosing spondylitis. TCRdb called the 5' RACE reads again in MiXCR, with one record for every CDR3 protein. The sample gives a few hundred thousand distinct CDR3 sequences, roughly 20% of which show up once; 3.5% is in the top ten. Sequenced input: blood, either unsorted or a sorted T cell fraction (not recorded which). Receptors originate from a female donor with ankylosing spondylitis or in good health (not recorded which).

This clonotype has a handful of counts. This sequence joins TRBV20-1 and TRBJ1-1; D unclear. The CDR3 contains 15 residues. Between the trimmed V and J ends, which lost 3 bases and 2 bases, there was a span of 16 bases. Germline V gene sequence: CDR1 DFQATT, CDR2 SNEGSKA (reference sequence). This CDR3 is CSASNPGVSNTEAFF. CDR3 bases: TGCAGTGCTAGCAACCCCGGGGTATCTAACACTGAAGCTTTCTTT.

This clonotype occurred a few times. The chain uses TRBV28 and TRBJ1-6; D gene unclear. This CDR3 is 12 amino acids long. Germline V lookup: CDR1 MDHEN, CDR2 SYDVKM. The V end lost 5 bases, the J end lost 10 bases, and 9 bases lay between the germline ends. CDR3 amino acids: CASSREVSPLHF. CDR3 coding DNA: TGTGCCAGCAGTCGAGAGGTCTCACCCCTCCACTTT. Complete variable domain (other parts from reference TRBV28 and TRBJ1-6): DVKVTQSSRYLVKRTGEKVFLECVQDMDHENMFWYRQDPGLGLRLIYFSYDVKMKEKGDIPEGYSVSREKKERFSLILESASTNQTSMYLCASSREVSPLHFGNGTRLTVT.

The rearrangement joins TRBV9 to TRBJ2-1; D gene ambiguous. Germline V gene lookup returns CDR1 SGDLS and CDR2 YYNGEE. Trimming removed 4 bases at V and 2 bases at J, with 13 bases between. The CDR3 covers 15 residues. CDR3 sequence reads: CASSSTYSPYNEQFF. CDR3 nucleotides: TGTGCCAGCAGCTCGACGTATAGCCCCTACAATGAGCAGTTCTTC.

This clonotype appeared a few times. The chain combines TRBV24-1 with TRBJ1-5, with 8 bases matching TRBD1. Germline assignment: CDR1 KGHDR and CDR2 SFDVKD. The CDR3 extends over 13 amino acids. The V segment lost 6 bases and the J segment 5 bases; nucleotides outside the gene matches: 2. The chain's CDR3 is CATSTGGYQPQHF. The DNA for the CDR3 is TGTGCCACCAGTACAGGGGGGTATCAGCCCCAGCATTTT.

The rearrangement joins TRBV7-2 to TRBJ2-5; 7 bases align to TRBD1. V lost 1 base and J lost 3; bases outside the gene matches: 5. Germline values: CDR1 SGHTA, CDR2 FQGNSA. This CDR3 spans 15 amino acids. As DNA, the CDR3 is TGTGCCAGCAGCTTAGAGGGGACAGTCGAAGAGACCCAGTACTTC. This gives the protein CASSLEGTVEETQYF.

The J gene is TRBJ2-5, the V gene TRBV20-1; D ambiguous. Trimming took off 5 bases at V and 4 bases at J, with 17 bases between the two ends. The CDR3 contains 14 residues. The germline V gene has CDR1 DFQATT and CDR2 SNEGSKA (reference sequence). CDR3 sequence reads: CSAVQSTGIETQYF. CDR3 DNA sequence: TGCAGTGCTGTACAATCGACTGGGATAGAGACCCAGTACTTC.

This clonotype occurred a few times. The chain has TRBV10-3 and TRBJ2-1; possible D gene TRBD2, 5 bases. Looked up from germline, CDR1 is ENHRY and CDR2 is SYGVKD. This CDR3 has 15 amino acids. V was trimmed by 6 bases and J by 8 bases, leaving 20 bases between them. The CDR3 here is CAIRLNLDSQHEQFF. CDR3 DNA sequence: TGTGCCATCAGATTGAACCTGGACTCCCAGCATGAGCAGTTCTTC.

V gene TRBV11-2 combines with J gene TRBJ2-3; D perhaps matches TRBD2 (6 bases). V was trimmed by 5 bases and J by 4 bases, leaving 16 bases between them. CDR1 and CDR2 from the germline V gene are SGHAT and FQNNGV. CDR3 size: 15 residues. The CDR3 loop is CASSPSGVSPDTQYF. The CDR3 DNA follows: TGTGCCAGCAGCCCCTCGGGAGTTAGCCCAGATACGCAGTATTTT.

This chain links TRBV7-2 with TRBJ1-5; weak D call: TRBD1 (6 bases). The ends were cut back, 4 bases at V and 6 bases at J, with 16 bases in the middle. Germline loops: CDR1 SGHTA, CDR2 FQGNSA. The CDR3 sequence is 15 residues long. CDR3 region: CASSSKTGSGQPQHF. In nucleotides, the CDR3 is TGTGCCAGCAGCTCGAAAACAGGGTCGGGTCAGCCCCAGCATTTT.

This clonotype was detected ten times or more. The chain uses TRBV9 and TRBJ2-1; D remains ambiguous. This CDR3 spans 15 amino acids. Germline V lookup: CDR1 SGDLS, CDR2 YYNGEE. V shed 4 bases and J shed 9 bases, with 20 bases lying between them. The CDR3 DNA follows: TGTGCCAGCAGCAACCCGGGCCCTCCTACGATTGAGCAGTTCTTC. As protein: CASSNPGPPTIEQFF.